The 13 T cell receptor beta chains below come from one sample, sequenced in a study of naive and memory T cell subsets. An equimolar mix of two oligonucleotides served as the beta constant-region primer for TRBC1 and TRBC2. TCRdb processed the UMI-ligation and nested PCR reads anew with MiXCR; each CDR3 protein has one entry. The table shows some 150,000 distinct CDR3 sequences, with over 15% occurring only once. Sequenced: naive CD4+ T cells from blood. The receptors shown here come from a human donor in good health.

The V gene is TRBV30, the J gene TRBJ2-7, with 11 nucleotides matching TRBD1. Germline CDR1 is GTSNPN and CDR2 is SVGIG (reference sequence). V lost 0 bases and J lost 3; bases outside the gene matches: 4. The CDR3 consists of 15 residues. CDR3 sequence reads: CAWSVGTGGIYEQYF. The CDR3 DNA reads TGTGCCTGGAGTGTAGGGACAGGGGGGATCTACGAGCAGTACTTC.

The gene calls are TRBV6-2 or TRBV6-3 and TRBJ2-5; possibly TRBD2 for D (5 bases). The CDR3 loop spans 15 amino acids. Germline values: CDR1 MNHEY, CDR2 SVGEGT. The germline V and J ends were trimmed by 0 bases and 1 base, with 9 bases remaining between them. The chain's CDR3 is CASSYSTRGQETQYF. DNA of the CDR3: TGTGCCAGCAGTTACTCGACCCGGGGCCAAGAGACCCAGTACTTC.

The chain employs TRBV14 and TRBJ1-1; D is unresolved. Germline values: CDR1 SGHDN, CDR2 FVKESK. There are 13 residues in the CDR3. Trimming cost V 0 bases and J 11 bases, with 13 bases left between them. The CDR3 region has the DNA TGTGCCAGCAGCCAAGATCTTAGGTTGAACGCTTTCTTT. It yields the protein CASSQDLRLNAFF.

This clonotype has more than one count but fewer than ten. The V and J genes are TRBV6-5 and TRBJ2-7; tentatively, D is TRBD2 (5 bases). The germline V and J ends were trimmed by 5 bases and 0 bases, with 8 bases remaining between them. Per the germline V gene, CDR1 is MNHEY and CDR2 is SVGAGI. The CDR3 contains 13 residues. The CDR3 sequence is CASSQGSSYEQYF. CDR3 nucleotide sequence: TGTGCCAGCAGTCAAGGGAGCTCCTACGAGCAGTACTTC.

This clonotype was seen more than once but under ten times. V is TRBV18 and J is TRBJ2-5; D perhaps matches TRBD1 (5 bases). V lost 3 bases, J lost 1 base, and 12 bases lay in between. This CDR3 is built from 15 residues. CDR1 is KGHSH and CDR2 is LQKENI in the germline V gene. The CDR3 nucleotides read TGTGCCAGCTCACCCTTGCAGGGCGGCCAAGAGACCCAGTACTTC. This sequence encodes CASSPLQGGQETQYF.

This clonotype was seen a few times. The CDR3 sequence: CASSPGTSGTADTQYF. The CDR3 DNA reads TGTGCCAGCAGTCCCGGGACTAGCGGGACAGCAGATACGCAGTATTTT. The chain recombines TRBV27 with TRBJ2-3, with 13 bases lining up with TRBD2. V was clipped by 5 bases and J by 4 bases; unmatched bases: 6. The V gene's germline CDR1 is MNHEY and CDR2 SMNVEV (reference sequence). The CDR3 length is 16 residues.

The rearrangement uses TRBV19 and TRBJ1-5; 7 bases map to TRBD1. Germline V CDR1 and CDR2: LNHDA, SQIVND (reference sequence). V trimming: 4 bases; J trimming: 1 base; junction bases outside the gene matches: 7. This CDR3 is built from 16 residues. In DNA, the CDR3 is TGTGCCAGTAGTAATCTGGCGGGACAGAGCAATCAGCCCCAGCATTTT. Residues: CASSNLAGQSNQPQHF.

This clonotype was found a few times. This sequence joins TRBV29-1 and TRBJ1-1, with a weak D call TRBD1 (5 bases). The germline V and J ends were trimmed by 8 bases and 4 bases, with 14 bases remaining between them. This CDR3 has 12 residues. Germline lookup yields CDR1 SQVTM and CDR2 ANQGSEA. CDR3 nucleotides: TGCAGCTCTAAGGACGGGGGCACTGAAGCTTTCTTT. The encoded protein is CSSKDGGTEAFF.

This clonotype appeared a few times. This chain links TRBV28 with TRBJ2-7; D is ambiguous. The CDR3 is 12 residues long. Germline CDR1 is MDHEN and CDR2 is SYDVKM. Trimming removed 3 bases at V and 3 bases at J, with 6 bases between. The CDR3 loop is CASSFPSYEQYF. As DNA, the CDR3 is TGTGCCAGCAGTTTTCCCAGCTACGAGCAGTACTTC.

The CDR3 spells CASSPGTGSNEQFF. The CDR3 coding sequence is TGTGCCAGCTCACCCGGGACAGGCTCCAATGAGCAGTTCTTC. V usage is TRBV18 and J usage is TRBJ2-1; 8 bases are a match to TRBD1. CDR3 size: 14 residues. The germline V gene encodes CDR1 KGHSH and CDR2 LQKENI. V lost 3 bases to trimming and J lost 6 bases; unmatched junction nucleotides: 4.

This clonotype was detected ten times or more. CDR3 DNA sequence: TGCAGCGTTGATTACGGAAATGAGCAGTTCTTC. It specifies CSVDYGNEQFF. The chain couples TRBV29-1 to TRBJ2-1, with no clear D. Trimming took 3 bases from V and 7 from J, leaving 7 bases between them. The V gene's germline CDR1 is SQVTM and CDR2 ANQGSEA. CDR3 size: 11 residues.

This clonotype was counted a few times. The chain uses TRBV29-1 and TRBJ1-4; the D is unclear. Per the germline V gene, CDR1 is SQVTM and CDR2 is ANQGSEA. CDR3 size: 13 residues. V lost 6 bases and J lost 3, with 11 bases in between. In DNA, the CDR3 is TGCAGCGTCGGCGAGCGGCCTAATGAAAAACTGTTTTTT. Translating it yields CSVGERPNEKLFF.

The V call is TRBV28, the J call TRBJ1-2; 7 bases map to TRBD1. Germline values: CDR1 MDHEN, CDR2 SYDVKM. The V and J ends lost 5 bases and 3 bases, in that order; junction bases with no gene match: 3. The CDR3 extends over 13 amino acids. In DNA, the CDR3 is TGTGCCAGCAGTGGTGACAGGGACTATGGCTACACCTTC. This encodes CASSGDRDYGYTF.